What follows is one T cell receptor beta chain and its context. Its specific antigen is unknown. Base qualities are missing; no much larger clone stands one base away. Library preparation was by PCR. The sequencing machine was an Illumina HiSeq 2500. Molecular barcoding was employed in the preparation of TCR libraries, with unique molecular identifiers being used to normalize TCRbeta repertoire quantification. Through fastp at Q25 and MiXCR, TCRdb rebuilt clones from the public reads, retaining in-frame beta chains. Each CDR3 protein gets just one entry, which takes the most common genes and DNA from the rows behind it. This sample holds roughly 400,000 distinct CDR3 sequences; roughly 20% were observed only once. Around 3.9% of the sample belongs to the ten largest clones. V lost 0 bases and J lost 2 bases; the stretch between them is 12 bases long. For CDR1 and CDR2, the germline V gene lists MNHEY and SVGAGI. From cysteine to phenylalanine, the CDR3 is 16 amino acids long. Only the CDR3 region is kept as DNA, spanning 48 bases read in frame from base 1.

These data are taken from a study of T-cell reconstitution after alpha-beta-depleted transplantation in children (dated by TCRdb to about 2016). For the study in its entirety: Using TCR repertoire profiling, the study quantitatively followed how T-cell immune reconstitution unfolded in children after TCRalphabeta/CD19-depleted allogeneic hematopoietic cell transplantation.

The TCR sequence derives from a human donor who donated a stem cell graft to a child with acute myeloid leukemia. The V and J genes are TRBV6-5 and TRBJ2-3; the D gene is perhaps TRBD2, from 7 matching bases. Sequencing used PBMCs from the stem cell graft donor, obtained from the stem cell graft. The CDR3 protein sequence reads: CASSYSVRGATDTQYF. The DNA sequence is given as TGTGCCAGCAGTTACTCGGTCCGGGGGGCCACAGATACGCAGTATTTT.